The 26 T cell receptor beta chains presented below share a single source sample, sequenced in a study of naive and memory T cell subsets. The beta constant-region primer was an equimolar mix of two oligonucleotides covering TRBC1 and TRBC2. MiXCR, applied by TCRdb to the UMI-ligation and nested PCR reads, yields one record per CDR3 protein. The sample shows 70,000 to 95,000 distinct CDR3 sequences, about 6.5% of them seen only once. The sequenced sample was central memory CD4+ T cells from blood. The receptors derive from a human donor in good health.

This clonotype showed up many times. This sequence joins TRBV5-1 and TRBJ2-1, with 11 bases aligning to TRBD2. Germline values: CDR1 SGHRS, CDR2 YFSETQ. The CDR3 is made up of 15 amino acids. With 4 bases clipped from V and 2 bases from J, the junction kept 2 bases outside the gene matches. CDR3 sequence: CASSMTSGAYNEQFF. The CDR3 nucleotides are TGCGCCAGCAGCATGACTAGCGGGGCCTACAATGAGCAGTTCTTC.

J is TRBJ2-4 and V is TRBV4-3, with D perhaps matching TRBD1 or TRBD2 (7 bases each). V was shortened by 0 bases and J by 6 bases, with 12 bases between the two germline ends. Germline CDR1 reads LGHNA; CDR2 reads YSLEER. CDR3 length: 15 amino acids. CDR3 amino acids: CASSQDGRGGNIQYF. CDR3 nucleotides: TGCGCCAGCAGCCAAGATGGCAGGGGGGGAAACATTCAGTACTTC.

There are many counts of this clonotype. The chain joins TRBV6-2 or TRBV6-3 to TRBJ1-1; D not certain. Deletions cut 5 bases from V and 5 bases from J, with 9 bases between. The CDR3 loop spans 12 amino acids. Germline loops: CDR1 MNHEY, CDR2 SVGEGT. The CDR3 bases are TGTGCCAGCAGTACTTTGTTAACTGAAGCTTTCTTT. Encoded protein: CASSTLLTEAFF.

The V and J genes are TRBV7-2 and TRBJ2-4; 15 bases fit TRBD2. Germline CDR1 and CDR2: SGHTA and FQGNSA. The junction had 8 bases not matched to a gene; V was cut back by 7 bases and J by 7 bases. This CDR3 comprises 16 residues. The CDR3 region is CASTEGLAGGGNIQYF. The DNA of the CDR3 is TGTGCCAGCACCGAGGGACTAGCGGGAGGCGGTAACATTCAGTACTTC.

The chain is built from TRBV20-1 and TRBJ2-3; possible D gene TRBD2, 7 bases. Trimming took off 3 bases at V and 4 bases at J, with 20 bases between the two ends. Germline CDR1 and CDR2: DFQATT and SNEGSKA (reference sequence). The CDR3 is 16 residues long. Written as DNA, the CDR3 is TGCAGTGCTAGTCGCCCGGGGGGCCGAGGCGCAGATACGCAGTATTTT. Translation: CSASRPGGRGADTQYF.

This clonotype has only a few counts. This sequence joins TRBV4-3 and TRBJ2-1, with D perhaps matching TRBD1 or TRBD2 (6 bases each). CDR1 and CDR2 (germline): LGHNA, YSLEER. With 0 bases removed from V and 15 bases from J, the gap between germline ends came to 24 bases. This CDR3 has 16 residues. The CDR3 coding sequence is TGCGCCAGCAGCCAAGATTACAGGGCGACGGGGGCCCGTCTGTTCTTC. Protein product: CASSQDYRATGARLFF.

This clonotype was seen only a few times. The chain links TRBV20-1 to TRBJ1-2; unclear D gene. The germline gives CDR1 DFQATT, CDR2 SNEGSKA (reference sequence). The CDR3 runs 13 residues. The ends were cut back, 4 bases at V and 5 bases at J, with 14 bases in the middle. The CDR3 nucleotides are TGCAGTGCTACGGTCACATTACAGTATGGCTACACCTTC. Amino acid sequence: CSATVTLQYGYTF.

The genes are TRBV7-2 and TRBJ2-6; a weak D match, TRBD2 (5 bases). The CDR3 is 17 residues long. V gave up 0 bases and J gave up 0 bases, with 9 bases separating them. The germline gives CDR1 SGHTA, CDR2 FQGNSA. CDR3 sequence (DNA): TGTGCCAGCAGCTTAGCGCCGGGGAACTCTGGGGCCAACGTCCTGACTTTC. Translating it yields CASSLAPGNSGANVLTF.

In this sample, this clonotype turned up many times. The J gene is TRBJ1-1, the V gene TRBV27, with a tentative D call TRBD1 (5 bases). The CDR3 is 16 residues long. V was shortened by 6 bases and J by 1 base, with 18 bases between the two germline ends. The germline gives CDR1 MNHEY, CDR2 SMNVEV (reference sequence). CDR3 protein: CASRSGEGLRNTEAFF. CDR3 bases: TGTGCCAGCAGATCGGGGGAGGGTCTGAGGAACACTGAAGCTTTCTTT.

This clonotype was recorded at least ten times. The chain has TRBV18 and TRBJ2-5, with 15 bases matching TRBD2. After removal of 2 bases from V and 5 bases from J, the junction contained 6 bases not matched to a gene. The CDR3 contains 17 residues. Germline loops: CDR1 KGHSH, CDR2 LQKENI. DNA of the CDR3: TGTGCCAGCTCACCAGGACTAGCGGGAGGGCCGGAGGAGACCCAGTACTTC. Residues: CASSPGLAGGPEETQYF. The full variable domain, rest sourced from reference TRBV18 and TRBJ2-5, is NAGVMQNPRHLVRRRGQEARLRCSPMKGHSHVYWYRQLPEEGLKFMVYLQKENIIDESGMPKERFSAEFPKEGPSILRIQQVVRGDSAAYFCASSPGLAGGPEETQYFGPGTRLLVL.

This clonotype showed up many times. The J gene is TRBJ1-5, the V gene TRBV7-2; TRBD1 matches at 7 bases. Germline-derived CDR1 and CDR2 are SGHTA and FQGNSA. With V trimmed by 6 bases and J by 4 bases, 6 bases remained unmatched. The CDR3 runs 14 residues. CDR3 in amino acids: CASRSGQWNQPQHF. CDR3 nucleotides: TGTGCCAGCAGATCGGGACAGTGGAATCAGCCCCAGCATTTT.

In this sample, this clonotype turned up many times. V and J are TRBV7-9 and TRBJ1-1; D perhaps matches TRBD1 (5 bases). Trimming pared 8 bases from V and 6 bases from J, leaving 19 bases between. The CDR3 extends over 14 amino acids. Germline CDR1 is SEHNR and CDR2 is FQNEAQ (reference sequence). The CDR3 sequence is CASVRDGGKSEAFF. The CDR3 coding sequence is TGTGCCAGCGTTAGGGACGGTGGAAAATCTGAAGCTTTCTTT.

This clonotype was seen at least ten times. The chain carries TRBV14 and TRBJ1-2; possible D gene TRBD1, 5 bases. V was clipped by 0 bases and J by 8 bases, with 19 bases between them. The CDR3 is made up of 16 amino acids. Germline assignment: CDR1 SGHDN and CDR2 FVKESK. CDR3 residues: CASSQETQIWGLGYTF. The CDR3 region has the DNA TGTGCCAGCAGCCAAGAAACCCAGATTTGGGGACTCGGCTACACCTTC.

This clonotype was seen many times. The V and J genes are TRBV29-1 and TRBJ2-7, with a weak D call TRBD1 (6 bases). This CDR3 has 12 amino acids. The V end lost 4 bases, the J end lost 2 bases, and 9 bases lay between the germline ends. From germline, CDR1 is SQVTM and CDR2 ANQGSEA. The CDR3 region has the DNA TGCAGCGTTGTAACAGGGACCTACGAGCAGTACTTC. Protein: CSVVTGTYEQYF.

This clonotype occurred many times. The rearrangement joins TRBV20-1 to TRBJ2-3, with 13 bases identical to TRBD2. The CDR3 runs 17 residues. Germline V gene data show CDR1 as DFQATT and CDR2 as SNEGSKA (reference sequence). With V trimmed by 2 bases and J by 8 bases, 13 bases remained unmatched. CDR3 bases: TGCAGTGCTAGAAGACCTGGGACTAGCGGGAATTCGGGTACGCAGTATTTT. Protein product: CSARRPGTSGNSGTQYF.

Many counts were recorded for this clonotype. V usage is TRBV20-1 and J usage is TRBJ2-5; D is perhaps TRBD2 (6 bases). The CDR3 has 13 amino acids. The V gene's germline CDR1 is DFQATT and CDR2 SNEGSKA (reference sequence). The ends were cut back, 4 bases at V and 4 bases at J, with 13 bases in the middle. As DNA, the CDR3 is TGCAGTGCTACGTACGACGGGAGAGAGACCCAGTACTTC. Protein product: CSATYDGRETQYF.

In this sample, this clonotype turned up many times. The chain joins TRBV6-2 or TRBV6-3 to TRBJ1-1; unclear D gene. There are 13 residues in the CDR3. V shed 4 bases and J shed 7 bases, with 13 bases lying between them. Germline-derived CDR1 and CDR2 are MNHEY and SVGEGT. The CDR3 DNA is TGTGCCAGCAGTTCTATAAAGGACCTTGAAGCTTTCTTT. Translated, it gives CASSSIKDLEAFF.

This clonotype was observed at least ten times. The chain couples TRBV10-3 to TRBJ1-2; TRBD1 agrees at 7 bases. Germline CDR1 is ENHRY and CDR2 is SYGVKD. V was pared by 0 bases and J by 5 bases, with 6 bases of the junction left unmatched. The CDR3 loop spans 15 amino acids. The CDR3 reads CAISESGTVTYGYTF. CDR3 DNA sequence: TGTGCCATCAGTGAGTCCGGGACAGTCACTTATGGCTACACCTTC.

This clonotype was detected many times. CDR3 in DNA: TGCGCCAGCAGCCCGAGTGTAGGGCCTGGAAACACCATATATTTT. The encoded protein is CASSPSVGPGNTIYF. V and J are TRBV4-3 and TRBJ1-3; D not certain. V was cut by 4 bases and J by 2 bases, with 12 bases left in between. Germline CDR1 and CDR2: LGHNA and YSLEER. This CDR3 region has 15 residues.

There are a few counts of this clonotype. This chain connects TRBV6-2 or TRBV6-3 to TRBJ1-5; 8 bases are a match to TRBD1. After removal of 6 bases from V and 9 bases from J, the junction contained 4 bases not matched to a gene. The CDR3 loop spans 12 amino acids. CDR1 and CDR2 from the germline V gene are MNHEY and SVGEGT. The CDR3 spells CASSTGGWPQHF. The CDR3 nucleotides are TGTGCCAGCAGCACAGGGGGGTGGCCCCAGCATTTT.

V is TRBV7-8 and J is TRBJ2-7, with D possibly TRBD1 on 6 matching bases. This CDR3 has 15 amino acids. V lost 0 bases to trimming and J lost 3 bases, with 12 bases between them. The germline V gene has CDR1 SGHVS and CDR2 FQNEAQ. The CDR3 loop reads CASSLALGADYEQYF. In DNA, the CDR3 is TGTGCCAGCAGCTTAGCCTTGGGGGCAGACTACGAGCAGTACTTC.

The table lists this clonotype with many counts. The V gene is TRBV29-1, the J gene TRBJ1-1; no firm D call. This CDR3 has 11 residues. Trimming left V 4 bases short and J 4 bases short, with 7 bases between. Germline V gives CDR1 SQVTM, CDR2 ANQGSEA. This CDR3 reads CSVGQTTEAFF. DNA for the CDR3: TGCAGCGTTGGTCAGACCACTGAAGCTTTCTTT. The full variable domain, completed using reference TRBV29-1 and TRBJ1-1, is SAVISQKPSRDICQRGTSLTIQCQVDSQVTMMFWYRQQPGQSLTLIATANQGSEATYESGFVIDKFPISRPNLTFSTLTVSNMSPEDSSIYLCSVGQTTEAFFGQGTRLTVV.

This clonotype was seen many times. The genes are TRBV4-2 and TRBJ1-3; TRBD1 matches at 10 bases. J was trimmed by 5 bases and V by 2 bases; bases with no gene match: 6. Germline V gene lookup returns CDR1 LGHNA and CDR2 YNFKEQ. This CDR3 has 16 residues. The CDR3 reads CASSQPGQGIRNTIYF. CDR3 DNA: TGTGCCAGCAGCCAACCGGGACAGGGGATCAGAAACACCATATATTTT.

This clonotype was detected ten times or more. For the CDR3, the DNA is TGTGCCAGCCAACCCACCAGGATGAACACTGAAGCTTTCTTT. Its protein product is CASQPTRMNTEAFF. This sequence joins TRBV27 and TRBJ1-1, with no clear D. CDR3 size: 14 residues. The germline gives CDR1 MNHEY, CDR2 SMNVEV (reference sequence). Trimming removed 8 bases at V and 0 bases at J, with 13 bases between.

This clonotype was seen repeatedly, ten times or more. The chain combines TRBV30 with TRBJ2-2; 8 bases are a match to TRBD1. The V gene's germline CDR1 is GTSNPN and CDR2 SVGIG (reference sequence). V trimming: 3 bases; J trimming: 1 base; junction bases outside the gene matches: 4. The length of the CDR3 is 15 residues. CDR3 sequence: CAWSAGGGNTGELFF. In nucleotides, the CDR3 is TGTGCCTGGAGCGCAGGGGGCGGGAACACCGGGGAGCTGTTTTTT.

This clonotype was detected ten times or more. The gene calls are TRBV7-9 and TRBJ1-4; TRBD1 might be the D (5 bases). Germline CDR1 and CDR2: SEHNR and FQNEAQ (reference sequence). This CDR3 spans 18 amino acids. V gave up 5 bases and J gave up 6 bases, with 25 bases separating them. The CDR3: CASSPGGRVGTQYEKLFF. The CDR3 bases are TGTGCCAGCAGCCCCGGTGGCAGGGTAGGCACTCAGTATGAAAAACTGTTTTTT.